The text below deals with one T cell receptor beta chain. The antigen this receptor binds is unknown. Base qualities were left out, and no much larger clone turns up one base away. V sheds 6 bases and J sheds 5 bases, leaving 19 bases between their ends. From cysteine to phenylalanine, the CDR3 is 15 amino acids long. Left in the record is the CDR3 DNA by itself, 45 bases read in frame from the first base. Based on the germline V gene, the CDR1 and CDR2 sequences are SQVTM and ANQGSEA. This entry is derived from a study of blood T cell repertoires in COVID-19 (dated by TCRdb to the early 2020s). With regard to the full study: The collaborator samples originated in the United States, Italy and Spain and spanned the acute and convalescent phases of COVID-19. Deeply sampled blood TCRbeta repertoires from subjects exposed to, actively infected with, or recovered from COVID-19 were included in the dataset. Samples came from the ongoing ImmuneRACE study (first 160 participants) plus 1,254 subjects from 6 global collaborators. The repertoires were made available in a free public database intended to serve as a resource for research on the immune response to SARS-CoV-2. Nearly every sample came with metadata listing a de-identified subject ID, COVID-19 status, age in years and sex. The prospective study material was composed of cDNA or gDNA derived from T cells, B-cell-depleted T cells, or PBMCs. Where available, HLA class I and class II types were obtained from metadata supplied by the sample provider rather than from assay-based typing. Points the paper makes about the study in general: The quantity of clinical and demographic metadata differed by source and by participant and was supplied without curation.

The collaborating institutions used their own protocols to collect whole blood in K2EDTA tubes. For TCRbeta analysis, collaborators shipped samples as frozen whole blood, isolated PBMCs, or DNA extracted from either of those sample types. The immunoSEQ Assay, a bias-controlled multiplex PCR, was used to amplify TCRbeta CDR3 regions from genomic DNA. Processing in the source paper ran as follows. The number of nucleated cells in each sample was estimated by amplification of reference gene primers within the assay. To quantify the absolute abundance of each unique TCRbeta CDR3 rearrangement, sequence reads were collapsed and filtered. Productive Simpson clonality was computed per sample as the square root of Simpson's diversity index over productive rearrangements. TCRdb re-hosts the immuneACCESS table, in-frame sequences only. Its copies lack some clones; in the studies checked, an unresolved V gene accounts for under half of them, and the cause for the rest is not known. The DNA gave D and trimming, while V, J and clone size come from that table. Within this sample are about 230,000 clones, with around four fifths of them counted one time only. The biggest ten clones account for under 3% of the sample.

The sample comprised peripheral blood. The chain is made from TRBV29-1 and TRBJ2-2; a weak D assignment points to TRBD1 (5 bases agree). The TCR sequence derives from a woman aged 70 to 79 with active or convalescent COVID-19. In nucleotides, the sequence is TGCAGCGTACGACAGCCTGGGGTGGTAACCGGGGAGCTGTTTTTT. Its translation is CSVRQPGVVTGELFF.